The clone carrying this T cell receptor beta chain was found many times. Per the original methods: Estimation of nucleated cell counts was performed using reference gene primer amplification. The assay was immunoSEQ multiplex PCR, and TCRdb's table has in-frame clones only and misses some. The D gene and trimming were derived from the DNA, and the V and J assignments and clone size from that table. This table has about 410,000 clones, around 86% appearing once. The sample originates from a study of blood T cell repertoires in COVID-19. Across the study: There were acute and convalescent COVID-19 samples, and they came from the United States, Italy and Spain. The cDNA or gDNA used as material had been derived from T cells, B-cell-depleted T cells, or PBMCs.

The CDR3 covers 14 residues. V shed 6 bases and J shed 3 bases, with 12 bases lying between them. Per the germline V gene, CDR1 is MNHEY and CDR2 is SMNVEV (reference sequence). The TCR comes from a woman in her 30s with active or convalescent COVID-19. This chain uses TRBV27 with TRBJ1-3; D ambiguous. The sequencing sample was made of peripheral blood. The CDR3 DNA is TGTGCCAGCAGCCGGGGAGGCGTTGGAAACACCATATATTTT. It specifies CASSRGGVGNTIYF.